This T cell receptor beta chain was observed in a study of blood T cell repertoires in COVID-19 (dated by TCRdb to the early 2020s). Regarding the complete study: Samples from collaborators originated in the United States, Italy and Spain and spanned both the acute and convalescent phases of COVID-19. The prospective study material was composed of cDNA or gDNA derived from T cells, B-cell-depleted T cells, or PBMCs. Subjects who had been exposed to COVID-19, were actively infected with it, or had recovered from it provided the deeply sampled blood TCRbeta repertoires that made up the dataset. The repertoires were released in a freely available public database meant as a resource for research on the immune response to SARS-CoV-2. The samples were drawn from the first 160 participants of the ongoing ImmuneRACE study and from some 1,300 subjects provided by 6 global collaborators. Nearly every sample came with metadata listing a de-identified subject ID, COVID-19 status, age in years and sex. Where available, HLA class I and class II types were taken from metadata supplied by the sample provider and were not determined by assay-based typing. Results and caveats for the whole study, not just this receptor: The amount of clinical and demographic metadata varied by source and participant and was provided uncurated.

Trimmed from V: 8 bases; trimmed from J: 10 bases; junction bases lacking a gene match: 4. As encoded in the germline V gene (reference sequence), CDR1 is LNHDA while CDR2 is SQIVND. CDR3 length: 12 amino acids, cysteine to phenylalanine. The DNA shown is the 36-base CDR3, in frame from base 1. TCRbeta CDR3 regions were amplified from genomic DNA by means of the immunoSEQ Assay, a bias-controlled multiplex PCR. The study's own analysis went as follows. The number of nucleated cells in each sample was estimated from the amplification of reference gene primers within the assay. To quantify the absolute abundance of each unique TCRbeta CDR3 rearrangement, sequence reads were collapsed and filtered. For each sample, productive Simpson clonality was calculated as the square root of Simpson's diversity index across productive rearrangements. Drawn from immuneACCESS, this table holds only the in-frame rearrangements with V and J called that TCRdb kept. Clones are partly lost; checked studies trace under half to an unresolved V gene and leave the rest unexplained. V, J and clone size derive from that table, while D and trimming were established from the DNA sequence. The table for this sample lists 85,000 to 100,000 clones; 75% to 90% of them were counted only once. 25% to 30% of the sample goes to the ten largest clones.

Whole blood was collected in K2EDTA tubes by collaborating institutions according to the institutions' own protocols. Collaborator samples were shipped for TCRbeta analysis as frozen whole blood, isolated PBMCs, or DNA extracted from either sample type. To note about this clone: There is no known antigen for this receptor. Nothing much larger sits one base from this clone, and base qualities are not available.

The clonotype was recovered from a man aged 45 to 65 with active or convalescent COVID-19. The chain was built from TRBV19 and TRBJ1-6, and TRBD1 aligns with 8 junction nucleotides. The sample comprised peripheral blood. The DNA sequence is as follows: TGTGCCAGTGGACAGGGAGGGTCACCCCTCCACTTT. Its protein reads: CASGQGGSPLHF.